The sequence of this TCR beta chain was determined in a study of human T cells and chemical hapten exposure. At least ten counts were recorded for this clonotype. Described time point: pre-sensitization, week 0. Sample treatment: therapeutic diphenylcyclopropenone sensitization with weekly scalp DPC. Alopecia patients deemed DPC-suitable, aged 18 to 70, excluding pregnancy. The germline V gene encodes CDR1 SGHVS and CDR2 FNYEAQ. V was trimmed by 5 bases and J by 0 bases, leaving 17 bases between them. The CDR3 loop spans 18 amino acids. TCRdb reanalysed the RACE reads using MiXCR and keeps one entry per CDR3 protein. The profile shows approximately 370,000 distinct CDR3 sequences, 4.5% to 5.5% of them singletons.

This clonotype was sampled from a woman aged 18-35 years with alopecia areata. Some clones in this sample may be carry-over from other donors' samples. V is TRBV7-6 and J is TRBJ2-6, with D tentatively TRBD1 (6 bases). Specimen: whole blood, collected in connection with sensitization to the hapten diphenylcyclopropenone (DPC). CDR3 in DNA: TGTGCCAGCAGCCCGACAGGTCCCCTCCACTCTGGGGCCAACGTCCTGACTTTC. Translation: CASSPTGPLHSGANVLTF.